The subject of this entry is one T cell receptor (delta chain). The data belong to a study of gamma-delta T cells after stem cell transplantation. TCRdb called clones from the RT-PCR reads again using CATT. Among about 480 delta-chain clones listed, less than 40% were seen once. The source material was gamma-delta T cells. This clonotype was obtained from a human donor. It is not recorded whose cells these are; they may come from a transplant donor.

CDR3 in DNA: TGTGCCTGTGACACCGTCTCGGGGATACGCCATCCCTGGGACACCCGACAGATGTTTTTC. This sequence encodes CACDTVSGIRHPWDTRQMFF. V and J are TRDV2 and TRDJ3; 9 bases line up with TRDD3. Losses at the gene ends were 0 bases for V and 2 bases for J; bases not matched to a gene: 10. The CDR3 is 20 residues long. Germline CDR1 and CDR2: GEAIGNYY and EKD.